Sequencing of this T cell receptor (beta chain) was carried out in a study of blood T cell repertoires in COVID-19. Libraries were prepared by immunoSEQ multiplex PCR; TCRdb keeps only in-frame clonotypes and omits some of them. The data contain 150,000 to 200,000 clones, approximately 84% of them singletons. V trimming: 0 bases; J trimming: 4 bases; junction bases outside the gene matches: 14. This CDR3 is built from 18 residues. From germline, CDR1 is MGHRA and CDR2 YSYEKL. This clonotype originated in a human donor in a cohort sampled during active COVID-19. J is TRBJ2-7 and V is TRBV4-1, with 8 bases identical to TRBD2. Sample: peripheral blood. CDR3 region: CASSQDFKAGGLLYEQYF. The CDR3 bases are TGCGCCAGCAGCCAAGATTTTAAGGCGGGGGGTCTGCTATACGAGCAGTACTTC.